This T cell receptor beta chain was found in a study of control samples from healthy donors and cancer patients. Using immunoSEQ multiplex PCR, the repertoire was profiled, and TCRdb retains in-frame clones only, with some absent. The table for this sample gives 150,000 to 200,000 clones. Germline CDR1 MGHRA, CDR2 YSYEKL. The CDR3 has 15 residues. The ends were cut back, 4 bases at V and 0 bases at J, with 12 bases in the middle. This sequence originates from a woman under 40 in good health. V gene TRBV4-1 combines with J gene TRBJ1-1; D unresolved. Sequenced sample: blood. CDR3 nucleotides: TGCGCCAGCAGCCCTAGTTGGCCCCTGAACACTGAAGCTTTCTTT. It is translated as CASSPSWPLNTEAFF.